This TCR beta chain was recovered during a study of lymphopenia after photon versus proton radiotherapy (dated by TCRdb to about 2019). About the full investigation: The study compared the immunological effects of photon versus proton radiation therapy in patients with gastrointestinal tumors who developed high-grade lymphopenia. A cohort of roughly 18 patients with gastrointestinal tumors who received either photon or proton therapy and subsequently developed lymphopenia was included. The goal of the study was to describe how the two radiation modalities differ in their effects on the immune system.

On this clone itself: Its antigen is still unknown. Nothing much larger sits one base from this clone, and base qualities are not available.

Library construction relied on the immunoSEQ multiplex PCR assay. T cell repertoires were profiled with deep sequencing of rearranged TCR beta loci together with multiparametric flow cytometry. The source is immuneACCESS, and TCRdb retained only in-frame sequences with V and J called. Part of the clones is not carried over; for the studies checked, unresolved V genes explain less than half of this, and the remainder is unexplained. The sample yields roughly 40,000 clones; around 84% were counted once. About 9.4% of the sample comes from the top ten. Measured from the cysteine to the phenylalanine, the CDR3 is 14 residues long. Only the CDR3 portion is preserved as DNA: 42 bases, with reading frame beginning at the first base. Reading the germline V gene gives CDR1 MRHNA and CDR2 SNTAGT. Trimming takes 7 bases off V and 6 bases off J; junction bases not matched to a gene: 8. Results the study describes overall, beyond this receptor: Across the cohort, an inverse correlation was found between a larger post-nadir drop in TCR diversity and overall survival time among patients who died. During treatment, patients who received photon therapy lost naive T cells and TCR diversity and gained effector/memory populations, whereas patients who received proton therapy remained relatively stable. The survival association was assessed only in patients who died, and the authors presented better survival with proton therapy as a possibility rather than a demonstrated result. After the lymphocyte count nadir, oligoclonal expansion, especially of CD8+ Temra cells, was observed in photon-treated repertoires, and the drop in diversity was driven by this expansion.

Sequenced material: peripheral blood, taken from a patient treated with proton-based radiotherapy. The chain was built from TRBV6-4 and TRBJ2-3, with 9 central nucleotides matching TRBD2. This clonotype was sampled from a woman between 70 and 85 years old with pancreatic cancer. Some clones in this sample may be carry-over from other donors' samples. CDR3 region: CASTALAGSDTQYF. In nucleotides, the sequence is TGTGCCAGCACCGCGCTAGCGGGAAGTGATACGCAGTATTTT.